This entry features one TCR beta chain sequence. Its antigen is unknown. There are no base qualities to consult, and no much larger clone falls within one base. CDR1 and CDR2, per the germline V gene, are MNHEY and SVGAGI. V is pared back by 8 bases and J by 4 bases, with 18 bases lying between the germline termini. The cysteine opens and the phenylalanine closes a CDR3 of 15 amino acids. The entry retains the CDR3 DNA only, 45 bases that are in frame from base 1. TCRbeta CDR3 regions were amplified from genomic DNA by means of the immunoSEQ Assay, a bias-controlled multiplex PCR. Under the source paper's analysis protocol: The number of nucleated cells in each sample was estimated by amplification of reference gene primers within the assay. To quantify the absolute abundance of each unique TCRbeta CDR3 rearrangement, sequence reads were collapsed and filtered. For each sample, productive Simpson clonality was calculated as the square root of Simpson's diversity index over productive rearrangements. TCRdb provides this immuneACCESS table in a form limited to in-frame rearrangements. Some clones are lacking; in checked studies, under half of them reflect an unresolved V gene, and why the rest are absent is not known. The V and J calls and clone size are taken from that table; D and trimming were inferred from the DNA. Across this sample there are about 220,000 clones, with roughly 84% seen only once. The top ten hold 3.6% of the sample.

This sample is drawn from a study of blood T cell repertoires in COVID-19 (dated by TCRdb to 2020 to 2021). For the study in its entirety: Samples from collaborators originated in the United States, Italy and Spain and spanned both the acute and convalescent phases of COVID-19. The material from the prospective study consisted of cDNA or gDNA derived from T cells, B-cell-depleted T cells, or PBMCs. Deeply sampled blood TCRbeta repertoires from subjects exposed to, actively infected with, or recovered from COVID-19 were included in the dataset. The repertoires were made available in a free public database intended to serve as a resource for research on the immune response to SARS-CoV-2. Samples were obtained from the ongoing ImmuneRACE study (first 160 participants) and from roughly 1,300 subjects provided by 6 global collaborators. Sample metadata almost always included a de-identified subject ID, COVID-19 status, age in years and sex. Where available, HLA class I and class II types were taken from metadata supplied by the sample provider and were not determined by assay-based typing.

Whole blood was collected in K2EDTA tubes by collaborating institutions according to the institutions' own protocols. For TCRbeta analysis, collaborators shipped samples in one of three forms: frozen whole blood, isolated PBMCs, or DNA extracted from either of those sample types. Results and caveats for the whole study, not just this receptor: The amount of clinical and demographic metadata varied by source and participant and was provided uncurated.

This TCR came from a woman older than 75 with acute or convalescent COVID-19. The receptor chain draws on TRBV6-5 and TRBJ1-5; TRBD1 might be the D gene, on 6 matching bases. Material for sequencing was peripheral blood. The nucleotide sequence reads as follows: TGTGCCAGCCGTCCCCACAGGGCCCAAAATCAGCCCCAGCATTTT. This codes for CASRPHRAQNQPQHF.